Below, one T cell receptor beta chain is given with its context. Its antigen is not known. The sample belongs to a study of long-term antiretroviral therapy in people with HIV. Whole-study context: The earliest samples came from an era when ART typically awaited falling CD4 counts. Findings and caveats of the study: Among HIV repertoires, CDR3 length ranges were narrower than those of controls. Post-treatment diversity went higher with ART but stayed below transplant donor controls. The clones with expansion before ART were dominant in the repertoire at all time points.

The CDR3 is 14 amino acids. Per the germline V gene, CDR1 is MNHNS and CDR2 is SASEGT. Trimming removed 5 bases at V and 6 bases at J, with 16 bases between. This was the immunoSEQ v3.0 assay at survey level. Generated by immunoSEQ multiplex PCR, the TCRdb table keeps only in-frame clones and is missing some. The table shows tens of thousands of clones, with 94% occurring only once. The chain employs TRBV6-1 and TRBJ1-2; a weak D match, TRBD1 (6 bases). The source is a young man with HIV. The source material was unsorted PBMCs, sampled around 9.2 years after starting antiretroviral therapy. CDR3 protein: CASSSLNRDNGYTF. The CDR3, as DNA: TGTGCCAGCAGTTCACTCAACAGGGATAATGGCTACACCTTC.